A selection of T cell receptor beta chains follows, all from one sample in a study of T cell responses to AZD1222 COVID-19 vaccine. Profiling relied on immunoSEQ multiplex PCR, and the TCRdb table lists in-frame clones only, not all of them. The top ten clones hold less than 4.5% of a sample with 160,000 or so clones, roughly 94% of them seen once. The source was peripheral blood, collected on day 0 of MenACWY control vaccination. The receptor set was obtained from an adult in good health. Each CDR3 is given with its conserved first and last residue.

v_gene	j_gene	len	CDR3aa
TRBV18	TRBJ1-1	13	CASSVGRRTEAFF
TRBV3-1/TRBV3-2	TRBJ1-2	14	CASSQPGHPQYTTF
TRBV3-1/TRBV3-2	TRBJ1-4	15	CASSHHLREFEKLFF
TRBV10-2	TRBJ2-7	16	CATSGQFTSGRYEQYF
TRBV12-3/TRBV12-4	TRBJ1-1	12	CASTPGQREAFF
TRBV14	TRBJ1-2	13	CASSPPGPGGYTF
TRBV3-1/TRBV3-2	TRBJ1-5	15	CASSRDRGLNQPQHF
TRBV9	TRBJ1-1	17	CASSVGPPLDPNTEAFF
TRBV5-1	TRBJ2-1	15	CASSLPGQTYNEQFF
TRBV27	TRBJ2-1	13	CASTPTPYNEQFF
TRBV29-1	TRBJ1-1	15	CSVEEIVLGGTEAFF
TRBV10-3	TRBJ2-7	14	CAIGKTGGLYEQYF
TRBV11-3	TRBJ1-3	16	CASSLDPQLSGNTIYF
TRBV27	TRBJ1-5	14	CASSSRTGRQPQHF
TRBV5-6	TRBJ1-1	16	CASSKTSGTGGTEAFF
TRBV29-1	TRBJ1-4	12	CSVEGRNEKLFF
TRBV5-1	TRBJ2-2	18	CASSSGLAGGTYTGELFF
TRBV19	TRBJ2-4	14	CASSIGVAKNIQYF
TRBV19	TRBJ1-1	13	CASSIWTENEAFF
TRBV20-1	TRBJ2-7	13	CSASGQPGYEQYF
TRBV7-6	TRBJ2-7	14	CASSLVPGPAEQYF
TRBV5-1	TRBJ2-7	16	CASSRETSGPSYEQYF
TRBV3-1/TRBV3-2	TRBJ2-6	16	CASSLRQPSGANVLTF
TRBV3-1/TRBV3-2	TRBJ2-7	13	CASSHLATGEQYF
TRBV3-1/TRBV3-2	TRBJ2-7	17	CASSQDRLAESSYEQYF
TRBV25-1	TRBJ2-7	15	CASRLTSGSMNEQYF
TRBV5-1	TRBJ1-1	14	CASSLMTLNTEAFF
TRBV9	TRBJ2-7	15	CASSPRGSGALEQYF
TRBV3-1/TRBV3-2	TRBJ2-2	15	CASTSTGGFAGELFF
TRBV6-5	TRBJ1-4	13	CASTEVMREKLFF
TRBV9	TRBJ2-7	13	CASSVGANGEQYF
TRBV4-3	TRBJ1-5	15	CASSQDGSEGQPQHF
TRBV9	TRBJ2-2	14	CASSRGAGYGELFF
TRBV5-5	TRBJ1-4	15	CASSLLGGSNEKLFF
TRBV10-3	TRBJ1-6	15	CAISETTGRISPLHF
TRBV5-1	TRBJ1-1	14	CASSVQGPNTEAFF
TRBV2	TRBJ1-6	15	CASSENRVENSPLHF
TRBV27	TRBJ1-4	12	CASSDQGAELFF
TRBV7-2	TRBJ1-1	14	CASSPPVWGTEAFF
TRBV27	TRBJ1-2	15	CASSLSTAANYGYTF
TRBV7-9	TRBJ2-1	15	CASSPGLAADNEQFF
TRBV30	TRBJ2-7	13	CAWGLAGFYEQYF